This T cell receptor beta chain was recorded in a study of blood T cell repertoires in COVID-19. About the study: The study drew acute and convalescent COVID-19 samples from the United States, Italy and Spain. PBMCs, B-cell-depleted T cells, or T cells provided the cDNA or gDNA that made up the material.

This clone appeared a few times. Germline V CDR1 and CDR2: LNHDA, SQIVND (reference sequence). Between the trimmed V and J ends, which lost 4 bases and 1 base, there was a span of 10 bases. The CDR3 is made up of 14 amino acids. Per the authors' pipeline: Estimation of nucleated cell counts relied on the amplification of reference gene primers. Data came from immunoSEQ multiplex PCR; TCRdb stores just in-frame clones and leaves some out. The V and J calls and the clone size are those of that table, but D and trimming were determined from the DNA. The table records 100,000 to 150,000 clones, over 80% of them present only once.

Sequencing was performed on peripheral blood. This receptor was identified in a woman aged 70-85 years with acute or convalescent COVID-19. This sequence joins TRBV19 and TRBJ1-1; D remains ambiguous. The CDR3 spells CASSTLRQNTEAFF. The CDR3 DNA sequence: TGTGCCAGTAGTACCCTGCGACAGAACACTGAAGCTTTCTTT.